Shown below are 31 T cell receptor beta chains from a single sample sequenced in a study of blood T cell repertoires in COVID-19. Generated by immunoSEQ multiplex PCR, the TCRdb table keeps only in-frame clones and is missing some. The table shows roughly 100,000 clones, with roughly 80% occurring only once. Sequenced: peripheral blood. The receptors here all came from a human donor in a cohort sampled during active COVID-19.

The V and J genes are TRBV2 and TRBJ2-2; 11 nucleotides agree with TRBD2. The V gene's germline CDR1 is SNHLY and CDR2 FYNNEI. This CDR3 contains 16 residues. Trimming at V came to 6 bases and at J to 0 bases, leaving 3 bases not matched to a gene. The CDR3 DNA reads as TGTGCCAGCAGGCTAGCGGGGGGTGCGAACACCGGGGAGCTGTTTTTT. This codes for CASRLAGGANTGELFF.

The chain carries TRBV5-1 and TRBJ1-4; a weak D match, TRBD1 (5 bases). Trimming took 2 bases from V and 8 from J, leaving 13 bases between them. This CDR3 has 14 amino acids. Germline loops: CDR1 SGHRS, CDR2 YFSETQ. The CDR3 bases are TGCGCCAGCAGCTTTGTGGGGCGTAGAGAAAAACTGTTTTTT. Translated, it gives CASSFVGRREKLFF.

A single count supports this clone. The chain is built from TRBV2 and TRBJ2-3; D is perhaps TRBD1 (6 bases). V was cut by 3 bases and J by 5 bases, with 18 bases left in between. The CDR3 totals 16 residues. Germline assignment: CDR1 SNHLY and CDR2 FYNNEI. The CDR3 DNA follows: TGTGCCAGCAGTGACCAACCGGGACACCGAGGAGATACGCAGTATTTT. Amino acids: CASSDQPGHRGDTQYF.

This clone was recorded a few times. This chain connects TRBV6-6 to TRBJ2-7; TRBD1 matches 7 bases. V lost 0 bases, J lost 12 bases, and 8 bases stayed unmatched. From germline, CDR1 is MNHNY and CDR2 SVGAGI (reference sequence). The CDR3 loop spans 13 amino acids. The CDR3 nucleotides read TGTGCCAGCAGTTACTCGGACAGGAAAAGTTTGTACTTC. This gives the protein CASSYSDRKSLYF.

CDR3 nucleotides: TGTGCCAGCAGCTCGACAGGGCCCGACGAGCAGTACTTC. This translates into CASSSTGPDEQYF. This chain uses TRBV5-4 with TRBJ2-7; TRBD1 matches 7 bases. Losses at the gene ends were 3 bases for V and 5 bases for J; bases not matched to a gene: 5. This CDR3 spans 13 amino acids. Germline V lookup: CDR1 SGHNT, CDR2 YYREEE (reference sequence).

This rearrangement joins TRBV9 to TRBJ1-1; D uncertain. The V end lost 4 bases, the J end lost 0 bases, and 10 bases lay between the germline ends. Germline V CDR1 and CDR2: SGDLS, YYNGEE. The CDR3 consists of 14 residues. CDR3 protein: CASSSPGVNTEAFF. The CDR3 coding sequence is TGTGCCAGCAGCTCACCCGGGGTGAACACTGAAGCTTTCTTT. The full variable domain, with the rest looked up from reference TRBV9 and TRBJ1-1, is DSGVTQTPKHLITATGQRVTLRCSPRSGDLSVYWYQQSLDQGLQFLIQYYNGEERAKGNILERFSAQQFPDLHSELNLSSLELGDSALYFCASSSPGVNTEAFFGQGTRLTVV.

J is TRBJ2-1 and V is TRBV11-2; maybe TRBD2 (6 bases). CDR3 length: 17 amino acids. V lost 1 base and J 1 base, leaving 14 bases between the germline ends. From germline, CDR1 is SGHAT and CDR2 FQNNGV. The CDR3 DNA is TGTGCCAGCAGCTTAGGAGGCCTAGCGCAGTCCTACAATGAGCAGTTCTTC. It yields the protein CASSLGGLAQSYNEQFF.

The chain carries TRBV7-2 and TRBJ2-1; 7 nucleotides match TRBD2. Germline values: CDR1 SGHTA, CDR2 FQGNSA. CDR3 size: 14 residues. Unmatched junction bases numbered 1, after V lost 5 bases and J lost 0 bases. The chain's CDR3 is CASSPGGSYNEQFF. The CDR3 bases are TGTGCCAGCAGCCCGGGGGGCTCCTACAATGAGCAGTTCTTC.

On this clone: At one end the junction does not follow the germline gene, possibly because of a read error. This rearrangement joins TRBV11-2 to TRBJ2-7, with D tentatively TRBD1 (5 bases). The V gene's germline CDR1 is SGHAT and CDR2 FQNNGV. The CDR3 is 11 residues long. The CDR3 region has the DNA TGTGCCAGCAGCTGGGGCTACGGGCAGTACTTC. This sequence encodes CASSWGYGQYF. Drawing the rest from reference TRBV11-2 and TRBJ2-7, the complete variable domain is EAGVAQSPRYKIIEKRQSVAFWCNPISGHATLYWYQQILGQGPKLLIQFQNNGVVDDSQLPKDRFSAERLKGVDSTLKIQPAKLEDSAVYLCASSWGYGQYFGPGTRLTVT.

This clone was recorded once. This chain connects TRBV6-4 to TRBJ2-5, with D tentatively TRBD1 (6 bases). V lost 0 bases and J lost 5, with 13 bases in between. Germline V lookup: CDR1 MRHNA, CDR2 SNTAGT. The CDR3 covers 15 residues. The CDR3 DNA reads TGTGCCAGCAGTGACTCTTCACCAGGGGTGGAGACCCAGTACTTC. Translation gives CASSDSSPGVETQYF.

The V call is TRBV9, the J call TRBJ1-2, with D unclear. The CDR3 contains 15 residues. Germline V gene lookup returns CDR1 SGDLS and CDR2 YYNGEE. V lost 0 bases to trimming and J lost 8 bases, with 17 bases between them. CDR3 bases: TGTGCCAGCAGCGTAGCCCCAAACCAGGCGACCGGCTACACCTTC. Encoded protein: CASSVAPNQATGYTF. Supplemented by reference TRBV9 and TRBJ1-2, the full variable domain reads DSGVTQTPKHLITATGQRVTLRCSPRSGDLSVYWYQQSLDQGLQFLIQYYNGEERAKGNILERFSAQQFPDLHSELNLSSLELGDSALYFCASSVAPNQATGYTFGSGTRLTVV.

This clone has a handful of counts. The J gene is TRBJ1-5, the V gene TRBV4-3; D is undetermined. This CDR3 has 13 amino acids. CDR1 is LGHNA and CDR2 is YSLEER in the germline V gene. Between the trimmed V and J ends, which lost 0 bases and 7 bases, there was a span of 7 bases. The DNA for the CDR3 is TGCGCCAGCAGCCAAGATCGCGAGCAGCCCCAGCATTTT. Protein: CASSQDREQPQHF.

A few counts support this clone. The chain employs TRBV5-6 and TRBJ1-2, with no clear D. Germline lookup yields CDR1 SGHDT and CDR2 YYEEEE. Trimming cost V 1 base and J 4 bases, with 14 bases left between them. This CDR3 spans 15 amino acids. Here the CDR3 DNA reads TGTGCCAGCAGCTTGTATAAACTGGGCGCCTATGGCTACACCTTC. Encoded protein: CASSLYKLGAYGYTF.

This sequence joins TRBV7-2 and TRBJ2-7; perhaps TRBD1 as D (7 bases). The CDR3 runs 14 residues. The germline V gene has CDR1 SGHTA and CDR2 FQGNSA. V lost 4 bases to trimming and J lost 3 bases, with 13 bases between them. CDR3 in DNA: TGTGCCAGCAGCTACTACAGGGGACTCTACGAGCAGTACTTC. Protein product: CASSYYRGLYEQYF.

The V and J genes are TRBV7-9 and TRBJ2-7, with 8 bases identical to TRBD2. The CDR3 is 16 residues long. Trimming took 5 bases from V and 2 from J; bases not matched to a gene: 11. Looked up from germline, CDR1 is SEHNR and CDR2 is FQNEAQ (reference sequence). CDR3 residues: CASSPRGAGVPYEQYF. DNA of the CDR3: TGTGCCAGCAGCCCGAGAGGAGCGGGGGTTCCCTACGAGCAGTACTTC.

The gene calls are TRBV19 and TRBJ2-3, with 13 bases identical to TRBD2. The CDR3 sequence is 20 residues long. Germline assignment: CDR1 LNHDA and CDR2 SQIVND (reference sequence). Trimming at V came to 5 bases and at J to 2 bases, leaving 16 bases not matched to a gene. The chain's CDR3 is CASSPRLAGGTLAITDTQYF. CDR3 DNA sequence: TGTGCCAGTAGTCCCCGACTAGCGGGGGGTACACTGGCGATCACAGATACGCAGTATTTT.

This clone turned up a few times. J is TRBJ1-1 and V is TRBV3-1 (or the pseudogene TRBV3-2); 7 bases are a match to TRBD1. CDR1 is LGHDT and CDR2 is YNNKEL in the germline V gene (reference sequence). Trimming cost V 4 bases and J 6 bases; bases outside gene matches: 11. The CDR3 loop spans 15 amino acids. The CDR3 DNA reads TGTGCCAGCAGCCCGCCCTGGGACAGAAATGCTGAAGCTTTCTTT. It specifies CASSPPWDRNAEAFF.

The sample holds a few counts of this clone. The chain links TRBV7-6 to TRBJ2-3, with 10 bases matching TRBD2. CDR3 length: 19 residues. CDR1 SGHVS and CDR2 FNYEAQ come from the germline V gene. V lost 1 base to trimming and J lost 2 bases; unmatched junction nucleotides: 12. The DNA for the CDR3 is TGTGCCAGCAGCTTAGAGGGAGTAGCGGGGGGCCAGTCCACAGATACGCAGTATTTT. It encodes CASSLEGVAGGQSTDTQYF.

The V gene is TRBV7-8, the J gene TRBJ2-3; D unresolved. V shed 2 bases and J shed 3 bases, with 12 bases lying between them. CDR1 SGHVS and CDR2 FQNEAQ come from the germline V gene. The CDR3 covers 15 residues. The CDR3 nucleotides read TGTGCCAGCAGCTTACGGCGGATTGGGACAGATACGCAGTATTTT. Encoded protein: CASSLRRIGTDTQYF.

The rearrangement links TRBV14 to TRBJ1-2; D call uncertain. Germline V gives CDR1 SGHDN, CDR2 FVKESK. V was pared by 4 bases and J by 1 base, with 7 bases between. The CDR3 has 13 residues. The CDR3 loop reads CASSPDYNYGYTF. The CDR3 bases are TGTGCCAGCAGCCCCGACTATAACTATGGCTACACCTTC.

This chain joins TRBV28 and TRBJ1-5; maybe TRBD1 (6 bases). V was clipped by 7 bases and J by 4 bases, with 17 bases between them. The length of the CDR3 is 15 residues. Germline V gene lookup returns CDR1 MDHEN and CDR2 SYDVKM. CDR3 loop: CASKGGGFGNQPQHF. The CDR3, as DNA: TGTGCCAGCAAGGGGGGGGGTTTCGGGAATCAGCCCCAGCATTTT.

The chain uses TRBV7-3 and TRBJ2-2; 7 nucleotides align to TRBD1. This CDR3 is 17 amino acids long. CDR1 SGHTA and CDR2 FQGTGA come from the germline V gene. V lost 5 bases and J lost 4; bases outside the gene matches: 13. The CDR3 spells CASSPRVPGQLTGELFF. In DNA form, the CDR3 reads TGTGCCAGCAGCCCGCGAGTACCGGGACAGCTCACCGGGGAGCTGTTTTTT. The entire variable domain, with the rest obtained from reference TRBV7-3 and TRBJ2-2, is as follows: GAGVSQTPSNKVTEKGKYVELRCDPISGHTALYWYRQSLGQGPEFLIYFQGTGAADDSGLPNDRFFAVRPEGSVSTLKIQRTERGDSAVYLCASSPRVPGQLTGELFFGEGSRLTVL.

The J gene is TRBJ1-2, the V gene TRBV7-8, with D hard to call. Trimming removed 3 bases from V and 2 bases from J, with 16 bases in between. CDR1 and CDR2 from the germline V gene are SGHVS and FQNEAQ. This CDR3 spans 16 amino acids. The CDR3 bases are TGTGCCAGCAGCTTGGCGCGGGTAAAGGTGAACTATGGCTACACCTTC. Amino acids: CASSLARVKVNYGYTF.

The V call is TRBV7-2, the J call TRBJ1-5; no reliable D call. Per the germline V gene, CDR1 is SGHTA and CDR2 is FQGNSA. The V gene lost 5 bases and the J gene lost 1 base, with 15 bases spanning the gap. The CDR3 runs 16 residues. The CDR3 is CASSPGGSRSNQPQHF. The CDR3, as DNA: TGTGCCAGCAGCCCAGGAGGCAGTCGGAGCAATCAGCCCCAGCATTTT.

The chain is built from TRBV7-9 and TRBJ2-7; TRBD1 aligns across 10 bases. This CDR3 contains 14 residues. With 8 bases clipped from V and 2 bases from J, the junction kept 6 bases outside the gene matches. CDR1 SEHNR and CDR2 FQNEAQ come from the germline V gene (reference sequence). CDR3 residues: CASCEGQGTYEQYF. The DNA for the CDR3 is TGTGCCAGCTGTGAGGGACAGGGGACCTACGAGCAGTACTTC.

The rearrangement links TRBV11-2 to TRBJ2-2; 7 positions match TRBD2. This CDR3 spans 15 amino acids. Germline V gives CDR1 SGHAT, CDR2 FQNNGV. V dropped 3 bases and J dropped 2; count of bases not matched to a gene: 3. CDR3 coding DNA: TGTGCCAGCAGCTTTGCGGGAGTAAACACCGGGGAGCTGTTTTTT. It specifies CASSFAGVNTGELFF.

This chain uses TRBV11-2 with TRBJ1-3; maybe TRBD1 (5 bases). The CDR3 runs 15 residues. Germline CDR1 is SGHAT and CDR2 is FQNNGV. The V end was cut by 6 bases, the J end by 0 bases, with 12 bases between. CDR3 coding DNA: TGTGCCAGCAGTCTAACAGGCGTCTCTGGAAACACCATATATTTT. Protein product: CASSLTGVSGNTIYF.

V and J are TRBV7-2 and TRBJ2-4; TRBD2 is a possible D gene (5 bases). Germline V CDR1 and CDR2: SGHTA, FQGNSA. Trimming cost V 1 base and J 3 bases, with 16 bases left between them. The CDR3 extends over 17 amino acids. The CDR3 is CASSLVSGLGGKNIQYF. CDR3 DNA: TGTGCCAGCAGCTTAGTATCCGGACTTGGAGGCAAAAACATTCAGTACTTC.

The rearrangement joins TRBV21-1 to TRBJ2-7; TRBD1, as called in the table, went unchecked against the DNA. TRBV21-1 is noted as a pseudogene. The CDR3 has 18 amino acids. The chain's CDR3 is CASRPGQEAKRCSYEQYF. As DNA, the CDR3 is TGTGCCAGCAGACCGGGACAGGAAGCCAAACGGTGTAGTTACGAGCAGTACTTC.

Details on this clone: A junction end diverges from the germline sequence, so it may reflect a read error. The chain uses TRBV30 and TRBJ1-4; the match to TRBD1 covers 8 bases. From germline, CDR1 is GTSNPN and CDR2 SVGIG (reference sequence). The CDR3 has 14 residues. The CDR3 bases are TGCATCATCCGGACCAGGGGGCAAGGAGAAAAACTGTTTTTT. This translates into CIIRTRGQGEKLFF.

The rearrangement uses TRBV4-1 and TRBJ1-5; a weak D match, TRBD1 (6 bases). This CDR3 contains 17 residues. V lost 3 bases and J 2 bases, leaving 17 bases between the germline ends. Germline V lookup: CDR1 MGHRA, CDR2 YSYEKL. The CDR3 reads CASSQPGGQRGNQPQHF. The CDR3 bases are TGCGCCAGCAGCCAGCCGGGGGGACAAAGGGGCAATCAGCCCCAGCATTTT.